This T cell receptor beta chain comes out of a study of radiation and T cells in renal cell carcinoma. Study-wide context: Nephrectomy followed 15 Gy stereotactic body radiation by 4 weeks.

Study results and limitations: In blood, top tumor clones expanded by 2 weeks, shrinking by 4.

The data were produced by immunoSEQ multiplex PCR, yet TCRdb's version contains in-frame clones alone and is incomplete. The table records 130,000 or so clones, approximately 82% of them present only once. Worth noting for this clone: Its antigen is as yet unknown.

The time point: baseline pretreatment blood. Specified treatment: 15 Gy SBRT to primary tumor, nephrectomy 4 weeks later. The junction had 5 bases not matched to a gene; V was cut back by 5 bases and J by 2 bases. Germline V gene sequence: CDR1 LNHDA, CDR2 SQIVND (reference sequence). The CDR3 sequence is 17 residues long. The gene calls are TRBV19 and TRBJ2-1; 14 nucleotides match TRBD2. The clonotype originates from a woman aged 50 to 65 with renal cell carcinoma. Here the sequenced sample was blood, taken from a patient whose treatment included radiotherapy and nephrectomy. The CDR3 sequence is CASSLPTSGGAYNEQFF. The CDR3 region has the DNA TGTGCCAGTAGTCTCCCGACTAGCGGGGGGGCCTACAATGAGCAGTTCTTC.